This T cell receptor beta chain derives from a study of blood T cell repertoires in COVID-19. Study-wide background: There were acute and convalescent COVID-19 samples, and they came from the United States, Italy and Spain.

Here immunoSEQ multiplex PCR was the method, and the copy in TCRdb shows in-frame clones only, minus some. The repertoire holds 190,000 or so clones, 87% seen once, with approximately 0.88% in the top ten. The TCR originated in a woman younger than 30 who had recovered from COVID-19. The sequencing sample was made of peripheral blood.

The CDR3 sequence is CATQRGKQFF. The CDR3 DNA reads as TGTGCCACACAAAGGGGGAAGCAGTTCTTC. The chain uses TRBV6-5 and TRBJ2-1; maybe TRBD1 (6 bases). This CDR3 comprises 10 residues. Trimming shortened V by 10 bases and J by 11 bases, and 12 bases separated the two germline ends. CDR1 is MNHEY and CDR2 is SVGAGI in the germline V gene.